Listed below are T cell receptor beta chains from one sample, sequenced in a study of T cell repertoires in cytomegalovirus infection. TCRdb ran MiXCR on the reads and lists one entry per CDR3 protein. The table shows 300,000 or so distinct CDR3 sequences, with 25% occurring only once. Their antigens are not known. This specimen consisted of cultured PBMCs, obtained from culture after CMV antigen stimulation. The receptors were sampled from a human donor in good health (CMV status not recorded). Some clones in this sample may be carry-over from other donors' samples. Each CDR3 is given with its conserved first and last residue. Each record gives: V gene, J gene, D gene, clone size, CDR3 DNA, CDR3 protein. D genes are given only for firm matches. Size is stated for part of the rows, as once, few or many counts, or as a class when the clone is expanded.

>TRBV5-1|TRBJ2-1|TRBD2|few
TGCGCCAGCAGATACCTTAGCGGGAGCTCCTACAATGAGCAGTTCTTC
CASRYLSGSSYNEQFF
>TRBV7-2|TRBJ2-3|TRBD2|many
TGTGCCAGCAGCGCGGGACTAGCGGATACGCAGTATTTT
CASSAGLADTQYF
>TRBV11-3|TRBJ1-3|.|many
TGTGCCAGCAGCTTATACTCTGGAAACACCATATATTTT
CASSLYSGNTIYF
>TRBV5-1|TRBJ2-7|.|few
TGCGCCAGCAGCTTGGCCCCGCGCTCCTACGAGCAGTACTTC
CASSLAPRSYEQYF
>TRBV6-2/TRBV6-3|TRBJ2-1|.|.
TGTGCCAGCAGTAGGGTGGGACTTCCGCCCAATGAGCAGTTCTTC
CASSRVGLPPNEQFF
>TRBV19|TRBJ1-1|.|few
TGTGCCAGTAGTATAGAGCCGGGCACCCAGAACACTGAAGCTTTCTTT
CASSIEPGTQNTEAFF
>TRBV7-8|TRBJ1-5|.|.
TGTGCCAGCAGCTTCAGGGAGAATAGCAATCAGCCCCAGCATTTT
CASSFRENSNQPQHF
>TRBV7-9|TRBJ1-2|.|few
TGTGCCAGCATCCCGTTGAGGAGGGGTAGTGGCTACACCTTC
CASIPLRRGSGYTF
>TRBV6-5|TRBJ2-7|TRBD2|.
TGTGCCAGCAGGCCCTACGGGAGGGCCTACGAGCAGTACTTC
CASRPYGRAYEQYF
>TRBV28|TRBJ2-5|TRBD2|few
TGTGCCAGCAGTCTTTTGGTGGGGCTAGCGGGACAAGAGACCCAGTACTTC
CASSLLVGLAGQETQYF
>TRBV7-2|TRBJ2-1|.|many
TGTGCCAGCAGCTTAGAGATAACGGGTAATGAGCAGTTCTTC
CASSLEITGNEQFF
>TRBV20-1|TRBJ1-5|.|once
TGCAGTGCTGGGGGAATTTATCAGCCCCAGCATTTT
CSAGGIYQPQHF
>TRBV19|TRBJ2-3|.|few
TGTGCCAGTAGTACCGATTACAGCACAGATACGCAGTATTTT
CASSTDYSTDTQYF
>TRBV20-1|TRBJ2-3|TRBD2|.
TGCAGTGCTAGAGAGGCTAGCGGGAGGTTTGCAGATACGCAGTATTTT
CSAREASGRFADTQYF
>TRBV7-9|TRBJ1-6|.|.
TGTGCCAGCAGCTTAGGGGGGGCCTACTCACCCCTCCACTTT
CASSLGGAYSPLHF
>TRBV28|TRBJ1-2|.|few
TGTGCCAGCAGTTTTATTCAGGGATCGAACTATGGCTACACCTTC
CASSFIQGSNYGYTF
>TRBV9|TRBJ1-3|.|.
TGTGCCAGCAGCGTAGATGAGGGAAACACCATATATTTT
CASSVDEGNTIYF
>TRBV6-6|TRBJ2-2|.|few
TGTGCCAGCAGTTACTCGAAGGGGAACACCGGGGAGCTGTTTTTT
CASSYSKGNTGELFF
>TRBV13|TRBJ2-5|.|.
TGTGCCAGCAGCTTAGGGACTAACCTCCCGGGGACCCAGTACTTC
CASSLGTNLPGTQYF
>TRBV27|TRBJ1-5|.|many
TGTGCCAGCGGTCCGGCGGCTTCTAACGCGTATCAGCCCCAGCATTTT
CASGPAASNAYQPQHF
>TRBV27|TRBJ1-2|TRBD1|.
TGTGCCAGCAGTGATGGAGGGGGCCAGGGCTACACCTTC
CASSDGGGQGYTF
>TRBV28|TRBJ2-5|.|.
TGTGCCAGCAGTTTAAACCGCCCCCAAGAGACCCAGTACTTC
CASSLNRPQETQYF
>TRBV7-7|TRBJ2-5|TRBD2|.
TGTGCTAGCAGGGGAGCGGGAGTAGAGGAGACCCAGTACTTC
CASRGAGVEETQYF
>TRBV7-9|TRBJ1-2|TRBD1|few
TGTGCCAGCAGCTTAGAAAGGGACAGGCGGCGTGGCTACACCTTC
CASSLERDRRRGYTF
>TRBV7-2|TRBJ2-1|.|many
TGTGCCAGCACTGCTCTCGGGAGTTTGGGCGATGAGCAGTTCTTC
CASTALGSLGDEQFF
>TRBV28|TRBJ1-2|.|.
TGTGCCATCCCTTTAAGTGGGAACTATGGCTACACCTTC
CAIPLSGNYGYTF
>TRBV20-1|TRBJ2-3|.|.
TGCAGTGCTAGTGTTTCAGGGTCATTTACAGATACGCAGTATTTT
CSASVSGSFTDTQYF
>TRBV7-2|TRBJ2-2|.|.
TGTGCCAGCAGCCTCACCACCGGGGAGCTGTTTTTT
CASSLTTGELFF
>TRBV20-1|TRBJ1-1|.|many
TGCAGTGCTAGGGACAGAACAGACACTGAAGCTTTCTTT
CSARDRTDTEAFF
>TRBV7-2|TRBJ2-3|.|many
TGTGCCAGCAGCTTATTCTACTACCCCACAGATACGCAGTATTTT
CASSLFYYPTDTQYF
>TRBV7-9|TRBJ2-3|.|.
TGTGCCAGCAGCTTAGGCGAGCTAGCCTCAGATACGCAGTATTTT
CASSLGELASDTQYF
>TRBV9|TRBJ2-1|.|.
TGTGCCAGCAGCGTAGCGTTGCAGGGTTTAAACAATGAGCAGTTCTTC
CASSVALQGLNNEQFF